Below, 10 T cell receptor beta chains from the same sample are listed, as sequenced in a study of early T cells in non-severe SARS-CoV-2 infection. TCRdb analysed the 5' RACE reads with MiXCR anew, one entry per CDR3 protein. Of about 41,000 distinct CDR3 sequences in the sample, 11% were seen once. Specimen: whole blood. These receptors came from an adult who was a healthcare worker with PCR-confirmed SARS-CoV-2 infection or an uninfected control (not recorded which).

This clonotype has more than one count but fewer than ten. The chain links TRBV20-1 to TRBJ2-3; 9 nucleotides match TRBD2. Germline V lookup: CDR1 DFQATT, CDR2 SNEGSKA (reference sequence). The CDR3 runs 15 residues. Trimming at V came to 6 bases and at J to 6 bases, leaving 13 bases not matched to a gene. The CDR3 DNA reads as TGCAGTGCAGTGGAGGAGGGACTAGCAAGCGATACGCAGTATTTT. Translated: CSAVEEGLASDTQYF.

At least ten counts were recorded for this clonotype. This chain uses TRBV25-1 with TRBJ1-3, with 8 bases matching TRBD1. V was clipped by 3 bases and J by 7 bases; unmatched bases: 8. The CDR3 is 15 amino acids. Germline V CDR1 and CDR2: MGHDK, SYGVNS. The CDR3 bases are TGTGCCAGCAGTGATATGCAGGGGGCAGGGAACACCATATATTTT. It is translated as CASSDMQGAGNTIYF. The full variable domain, with the rest looked up from reference TRBV25-1 and TRBJ1-3, is EADIYQTPRYLVIGTGKKITLECSQTMGHDKMYWYQQDPGMELHLIHYSYGVNSTEKGDLSSESTVSRIRTEHFPLTLESARPSHTSQYLCASSDMQGAGNTIYFGEGSWLTVV.

This clonotype was seen more than once but under ten times. V and J are TRBV7-2 and TRBJ1-1; D uncertain. Trimming removed 5 bases from V and 1 base from J, with 8 bases in between. The CDR3 is made up of 13 amino acids. CDR1 and CDR2 (germline): SGHTA, FQGNSA. The CDR3 sequence is CASSLRQNTEAFF. The CDR3 DNA is TGTGCCAGCAGCCTTAGACAGAACACTGAAGCTTTCTTT.

This clonotype has only a few counts. The chain couples TRBV6-1 to TRBJ1-5; no reliable D call. Trimming removed 1 base at V and 6 bases at J, with 7 bases between. Per the germline V gene, CDR1 is MNHNS and CDR2 is SASEGT. This CDR3 is 13 amino acids long. The CDR3 sequence is CASSEDLGQPQHF. For the CDR3, the DNA is TGTGCCAGCAGTGAAGACTTGGGTCAGCCCCAGCATTTT.

The gene calls are TRBV6-1 and TRBJ2-7; 10 positions agree with TRBD2. Trimming took 5 bases from V and 2 from J; bases not matched to a gene: 3. The CDR3 has 14 amino acids. CDR1 is MNHNS, CDR2 SASEGT, per germline. The CDR3 protein is CASSPSGGPYEQYF. The DNA for the CDR3 is TGTGCCAGCAGTCCTAGCGGGGGTCCCTACGAGCAGTACTTC.

Concerning this clonotype: Because the CDR3 is missing its conserved closing phenylalanine or tryptophan, this is likely a read error. The chain links TRBV7-9 to TRBJ2-1; D not certain. CDR3 length: 14 amino acids. Germline CDR1 reads SEHNR; CDR2 reads FQNEAQ (reference sequence). V gave up 3 bases and J gave up 9 bases, with 15 bases separating them. This CDR3 is CASSFLKGSGEQFL. The DNA of the CDR3 is TGTGCCAGCAGCTTTTTAAAAGGATCAGGTGAGCAGTTCCTC.

This clonotype showed up just a few times. Compared with germline, one end of the junction differs, possibly owing to a read error. The V gene is TRBV7-7, the J gene TRBJ2-2, with D maybe TRBD1 (6 bases). The CDR3 extends over 15 amino acids. CDR1 SSHAT and CDR2 FNYEAQ come from the germline V gene (reference sequence). In DNA, the CDR3 is TGTGCTAGCAGCCTGGACAGAGTAAACACCGGGGAGCTGTTTTTT. Protein sequence: CASSLDRVNTGELFF.

This clonotype was counted between two and nine times. The CDR3 DNA reads as TGTGCCAGCAGTCCTCAGATTAGCAATCAGCCCCAGCATTTT. Its protein is CASSPQISNQPQHF. V gene TRBV28 combines with J gene TRBJ1-5; D gene ambiguous. The V gene's germline CDR1 is MDHEN and CDR2 SYDVKM. V lost 5 bases and J lost 0, with 8 bases in between. The CDR3 length is 14 residues. The full variable domain, rest sourced from reference TRBV28 and TRBJ1-5, is DVKVTQSSRYLVKRTGEKVFLECVQDMDHENMFWYRQDPGLGLRLIYFSYDVKMKEKGDIPEGYSVSREKKERFSLILESASTNQTSMYLCASSPQISNQPQHFGDGTRLSIL.

CDR3 DNA: TGTGCTAGTGGCAAGGACACTAGCCTGACCCAGCATTTT. Its protein product is CASGKDTSLTQHF. The V call is TRBV12-5, the J call TRBJ1-5; possibly TRBD1 for D (5 bases). The V and J ends lost 6 bases and 11 bases respectively, with 17 bases between them. The CDR3 is 13 residues long. Germline CDR1 LGHNT, CDR2 FRNRAP.

In this sample, this clonotype turned up many times. CDR3 sequence: CASKFEHTGELFF. As DNA, the CDR3 is TGTGCCAGCAAATTTGAGCACACCGGGGAGCTGTTTTTT. V and J are TRBV3-1 and TRBJ2-2; D gene uncertain. CDR3 size: 13 residues. Germline values: CDR1 LGHDT, CDR2 YNNKEL (reference sequence). The germline V and J ends were trimmed by 7 bases and 3 bases, with 9 bases remaining between them. Full variable domain (missing parts from reference TRBV3-1 and TRBJ2-2): DTAVSQTPKYLVTQMGNDKSIKCEQNLGHDTMYWYKQDSKKFLKIMFSYNNKELIINETVPNRFSPKSPDKAHLNLHINSLELGDSAVYFCASKFEHTGELFFGEGSRLTVL.